This TCR beta chain is from a study of cytomegalovirus exposure and HLA in healthy donors. The PCR ran on 60 Vbeta and 13 Jbeta primers. Generated by immunoSEQ multiplex PCR, the TCRdb table keeps only in-frame clones and is missing some. The sample records about 200,000 clones, around 83% being singletons. While unrecorded immune exposures were likely, the donors were nominally healthy when sampled. On this clone: Its antigen is unknown.

This CDR3 has 16 amino acids. Germline V gene data show CDR1 as MNHEY and CDR2 as SMNVEV (reference sequence). The junction had 7 bases not matched to a gene; V was cut back by 4 bases and J by 1 base. Findings of the study overall: Presence/absence analyses took donor sequencing depth as roughly uniform. CMV serostatus was the sole immune exposure information available.

The clonotype originates from a woman aged 40 to 50 in good health and CMV-seronegative. The V gene is TRBV27, the J gene TRBJ1-2; TRBD1 aligns across 9 bases. Sample: PBMCs. This chain's CDR3 is CASSSNRGQVNYGYTF. The CDR3 DNA is TGTGCCAGCAGTTCCAACAGGGGGCAGGTTAACTATGGCTACACCTTC.